Detailed here is one T cell receptor beta chain. This entry belongs to a study of blood T cell repertoires in COVID-19. Study-wide context: Spain, Italy and the United States supplied samples that represented acute and convalescent COVID-19. The analysed material was cDNA or gDNA that came from T cells, B-cell-depleted T cells, or PBMCs.

Original data processing: By means of reference gene primer amplification, nucleated cell counts were estimated. Method: immunoSEQ multiplex PCR; TCRdb's copy keeps in-frame clones and lacks some. The V and J calls and clone size come from that table; D and trimming were worked out from the DNA. The table records about 60,000 clones, 75% to 80% of them present only once. The V gene end was trimmed by 4 bases and the J gene end by 4 bases; junction bases not matched to a gene: 1. CDR1 and CDR2 (germline): SGHDN, FVKESK. The CDR3 totals 13 residues. Sample: peripheral blood. The receptor's source is a human donor in a cohort sampled during active COVID-19. The chain employs TRBV14 and TRBJ1-2; 9 bases agree with TRBD1. CDR3 in amino acids: CASSLGQGYGYTF. The CDR3 DNA reads TGTGCCAGCAGCCTGGGACAGGGCTATGGCTACACCTTC.